The 19 T cell receptor beta chains below all came from one sample that was sequenced in a study of T cell clones after liver transplantation. Measured with immunoSEQ multiplex PCR; TCRdb has only the in-frame clones, and not every one. Of about 72,000 clones listed, 90% are singletons. Sequencing was performed on CD4+ T cells from blood, taken before liver transplant. The receptors here all came from a human donor who received a liver transplant.

This rearrangement joins TRBV28 to TRBJ2-7; D may be TRBD2 (5 bases). The germline CDR1 and CDR2 sequences are MDHEN and SYDVKM. The CDR3 spans 16 residues. With 4 bases removed from V and 3 bases from J, the gap between germline ends came to 19 bases. The CDR3 here is CASSSSPTARVYEQYF. In DNA, the CDR3 is TGTGCCAGCAGTTCCAGCCCCACAGCGAGGGTCTACGAGCAGTACTTC.

The chain combines TRBV6-5 with TRBJ1-2; weak D call: TRBD1 (6 bases). The CDR3 runs 15 residues. V lost 0 bases, J lost 2 bases, and 10 bases lay in between. Per germline, CDR1 MNHEY and CDR2 SVGAGI. The CDR3 region is CASSYSSDRNYGYTF. CDR3 sequence (DNA): TGTGCCAGCAGTTACTCCTCAGACAGGAACTATGGCTACACCTTC.

The chain combines TRBV13 with TRBJ2-5; D might be TRBD1 (5 bases). The CDR3 loop spans 14 amino acids. Trimming removed 2 bases at V and 1 base at J, with 8 bases between. In germline, CDR1 is PRHDT, CDR2 FYEKMQ (reference sequence). The CDR3 nucleotides are TGTGCCAGCAGCTTAAAGACAGCCCAAGAGACCCAGTACTTC. It codes for CASSLKTAQETQYF. The whole variable domain, remainder taken from reference TRBV13 and TRBJ2-5, is AAGVIQSPRHLIKEKRETATLKCYPIPRHDTVYWYQQGPGQDPQFLISFYEKMQSDKGSIPDRFSAQQFSDYHSELNMSSLELGDSALYFCASSLKTAQETQYFGPGTRLLVL.

The V call is TRBV9, the J call TRBJ1-1; the match to TRBD1 covers 7 bases. CDR1 is SGDLS and CDR2 is YYNGEE in the germline V gene. V dropped 0 bases and J dropped 6; count of bases not matched to a gene: 5. The CDR3 sequence is 14 residues long. Here the CDR3 reads CASSVAQGGAEAFF. The CDR3 nucleotides read TGTGCCAGCAGCGTAGCCCAGGGGGGTGCTGAAGCTTTCTTT.

CDR3 sequence: CASSLGQDTQYF. The CDR3 DNA reads TGTGCCAGCAGCTTAGGGCAAGATACGCAGTATTTT. The chain joins TRBV11-3 to TRBJ2-3; D uncertain. The CDR3 runs to 12 residues. The V and J ends lost 1 base and 5 bases respectively, with 4 bases between them. CDR1 is SGHNT, CDR2 YENEEA, per germline.

The chain carries TRBV7-5 and TRBJ1-1; TRBD1 is the table's D call and was not checked against the DNA. TRBV7-5 is labeled a pseudogene. The CDR3 extends over 14 amino acids. In nucleotides, the CDR3 is TGTGCCAGAAGCTCCGGCCGGACAGGGCCTGAAGCTTTCTTT. Translating it yields CARSSGRTGPEAFF.

The chain uses TRBV9 and TRBJ2-2; perhaps TRBD2 as D (6 bases). This CDR3 has 15 residues. Deletions cut 3 bases from V and 2 bases from J, with 11 bases between. Germline V gene sequence: CDR1 SGDLS, CDR2 YYNGEE. The CDR3 loop reads CASSGVAVNTGELFF. In DNA form, the CDR3 reads TGTGCCAGCAGCGGCGTAGCGGTCAACACCGGGGAGCTGTTTTTT.

V usage is TRBV2 and J usage is TRBJ2-5; 7 bases line up with TRBD2. The V gene end was trimmed by 8 bases and the J gene end by 5 bases; junction bases not matched to a gene: 2. The CDR3 covers 11 residues. Germline V gene data show CDR1 as SNHLY and CDR2 as FYNNEI. The CDR3 spells CASSGGETQYF. The CDR3, as DNA: TGTGCCAGCTCCGGGGGGGAGACCCAGTACTTC.

V usage is TRBV6-6 and J usage is TRBJ2-3; D is uncertain. Deletions cut 5 bases from V and 5 bases from J, with 14 bases between. The CDR3 contains 14 residues. Germline assignment: CDR1 MNHNY and CDR2 SVGAGI (reference sequence). CDR3 sequence: CASSPQRLEDTQYF. The CDR3 DNA is TGTGCCAGCAGTCCACAGCGTCTAGAAGATACGCAGTATTTT.

The V call is TRBV15, the J call TRBJ2-5, with D possibly being TRBD2 (5 bases). Trimming removed 6 bases at V and 3 bases at J, with 11 bases between. CDR3 length equals 13 residues. Germline V gene sequence: CDR1 LNHNV, CDR2 YYDKDF (reference sequence). The CDR3 region has the DNA TGTGCCACCAGAGGAAAAGCGGAAGAGACCCAGTACTTC. Amino acids: CATRGKAEETQYF.

The chain recombines TRBV4-1 with TRBJ2-1, with D maybe TRBD1 (5 bases). The CDR3 length is 13 residues. The germline V gene encodes CDR1 MGHRA and CDR2 YSYEKL. V dropped 0 bases and J dropped 12 bases, with 12 bases sitting between them. The CDR3 is CASSQDQGWGQFF. As DNA, the CDR3 is TGCGCCAGCAGCCAAGATCAGGGCTGGGGGCAGTTCTTC.

This chain connects TRBV30 to TRBJ2-7; 8 bases agree with TRBD1. Trimming removed 2 bases from V and 5 bases from J; junction bases left unmatched: 11. Germline CDR1 and CDR2: GTSNPN and SVGIG (reference sequence). The CDR3 length is 15 residues. The CDR3 is CAWSLGQATINEQYF. The DNA for the CDR3 is TGTGCCTGGAGTCTGGGACAGGCTACAATAAACGAGCAGTACTTC.

This chain links TRBV5-1 with TRBJ2-7, with 8 bases fitting TRBD1. The CDR3 extends over 14 amino acids. Germline-derived CDR1 and CDR2 are SGHRS and YFSETQ. Trimming removed 5 bases from V and 1 base from J; junction bases left unmatched: 5. CDR3 nucleotide sequence: TGCGCCAGCAGGAGGGACAGGCGATCCTACGAGCAGTACTTC. This translates into CASRRDRRSYEQYF.

The chain has TRBV9 and TRBJ2-5; a possible D gene is TRBD1 (5 bases). Germline values: CDR1 SGDLS, CDR2 YYNGEE. With 2 bases removed from V and 5 bases from J, the gap between germline ends came to 10 bases. CDR3 length: 13 residues. The DNA for the CDR3 is TGTGCCAGCAGCGTTAAGGGGCTGGAGACCCAGTACTTC. Encoded protein: CASSVKGLETQYF. The variable domain in full, completed from reference TRBV9 and TRBJ2-5, reads DSGVTQTPKHLITATGQRVTLRCSPRSGDLSVYWYQQSLDQGLQFLIQYYNGEERAKGNILERFSAQQFPDLHSELNLSSLELGDSALYFCASSVKGLETQYFGPGTRLLVL.

This chain uses TRBV10-3 with TRBJ2-7; TRBD1 agrees at 10 bases. This CDR3 comprises 15 residues. The ends lost 2 bases at V and 3 bases at J; junction bases unmatched: 4. Per the germline V gene, CDR1 is ENHRY and CDR2 is SYGVKD. The CDR3 reads CAISEEDRGIYEQYF. The CDR3 coding sequence is TGTGCCATCAGTGAGGAGGACAGGGGGATCTACGAGCAGTACTTC.

The chain joins TRBV7-2 to TRBJ2-4; D is perhaps TRBD2 (5 bases). V lost 1 base to trimming and J lost 1 base, with 11 bases between them. Germline V lookup: CDR1 SGHTA, CDR2 FQGNSA. This CDR3 region has 16 residues. The CDR3 is CASSLGVARAKNIQYF. The CDR3 coding sequence is TGTGCCAGCAGCTTAGGGGTAGCGCGGGCCAAAAACATTCAGTACTTC.

This chain uses TRBV11-2 with TRBJ2-7; D is perhaps TRBD1 (5 bases). CDR1 and CDR2 (germline): SGHAT, FQNNGV. The CDR3 covers 14 residues. V was shortened by 6 bases and J by 8 bases, with 20 bases between the two germline ends. The CDR3, as DNA: TGTGCCAGCAGTACAGGCGGTATACCTACGCAGCAGTACTTC. Its protein is CASSTGGIPTQQYF.

The chain combines TRBV7-3 with TRBJ2-5; TRBD1 agrees at 7 bases. After removal of 4 bases from V and 2 bases from J, the junction contained 7 bases not matched to a gene. The CDR3 runs 15 residues. Germline CDR1 reads SGHTA; CDR2 reads FQGTGA. The chain's CDR3 is CASSSTGTAQETQYF. CDR3 coding DNA: TGTGCCAGCAGCTCGACCGGGACAGCACAAGAGACCCAGTACTTC.

The rearrangement uses TRBV11-3 and TRBJ1-3; maybe TRBD1 (6 bases). In germline, CDR1 is SGHNT, CDR2 YENEEA. The CDR3 contains 14 residues. The V gene lost 5 bases and the J gene lost 1 base, with 9 bases spanning the gap. CDR3 protein: CASSNRDSGNTIYF. The CDR3 region has the DNA TGTGCCAGCAGCAACAGGGATTCTGGAAACACCATATATTTT.